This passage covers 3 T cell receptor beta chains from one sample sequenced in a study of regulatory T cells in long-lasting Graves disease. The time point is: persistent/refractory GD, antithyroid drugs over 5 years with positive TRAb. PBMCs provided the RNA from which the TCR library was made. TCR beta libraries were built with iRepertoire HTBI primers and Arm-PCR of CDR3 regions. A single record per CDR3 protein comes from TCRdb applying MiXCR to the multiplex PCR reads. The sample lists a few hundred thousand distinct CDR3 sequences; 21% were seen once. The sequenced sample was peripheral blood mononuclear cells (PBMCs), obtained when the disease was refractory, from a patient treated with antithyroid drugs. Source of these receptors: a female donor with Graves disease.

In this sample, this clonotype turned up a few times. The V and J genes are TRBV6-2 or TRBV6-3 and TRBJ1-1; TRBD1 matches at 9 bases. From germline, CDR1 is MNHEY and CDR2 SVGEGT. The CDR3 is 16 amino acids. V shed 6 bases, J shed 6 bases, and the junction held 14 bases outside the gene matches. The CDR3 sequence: CASSRLTTGGASEAFF. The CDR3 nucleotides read TGTGCCAGCAGCCGCCTGACTACAGGGGGCGCGTCTGAAGCTTTCTTT.

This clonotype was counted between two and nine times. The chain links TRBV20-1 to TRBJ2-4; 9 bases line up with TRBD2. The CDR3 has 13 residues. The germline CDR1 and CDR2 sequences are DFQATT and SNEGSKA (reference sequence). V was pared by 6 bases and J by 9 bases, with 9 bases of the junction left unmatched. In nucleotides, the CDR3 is TGCAGTGCAACCTCCGGGACTAGCAGCATTCAGTACTTC. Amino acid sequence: CSATSGTSSIQYF.

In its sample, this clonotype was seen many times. CDR3 DNA sequence: TGTGCCTGGAGTACAGGGTCGTCGGAGACCCAGTACTTC. Protein product: CAWSTGSSETQYF. The rearrangement uses TRBV30 and TRBJ2-5, with D possibly matching TRBD1 (6 bases). The germline gives CDR1 GTSNPN, CDR2 SVGIG (reference sequence). There are 13 residues in the CDR3. Trimming shortened V by 2 bases and J by 5 bases, and 12 bases separated the two germline ends.